This entry concerns a single T cell receptor (beta chain). TCRdb's copy holds only in-frame clones and misses some; the assay was immunoSEQ multiplex PCR. The sample has about 200,000 clones; around nine tenths are singletons. The CDR3 has 15 amino acids. Germline V CDR1 and CDR2: SNHLY, FYNNEI. Trimming took 1 base from V and 5 from J, leaving 11 bases between them. The data were taken from a study of blood T cell repertoires in COVID-19. The sequence derives from a woman in her 30s who had been exposed to COVID-19. The chain couples TRBV2 to TRBJ2-2; D not certain. Sequenced: PBMCs or T cells enriched from blood (not recorded which). The CDR3 spells CASSEGLKSTGELFF. The CDR3 DNA reads TGTGCCAGCAGTGAAGGACTCAAGAGTACCGGGGAGCTGTTTTTT.